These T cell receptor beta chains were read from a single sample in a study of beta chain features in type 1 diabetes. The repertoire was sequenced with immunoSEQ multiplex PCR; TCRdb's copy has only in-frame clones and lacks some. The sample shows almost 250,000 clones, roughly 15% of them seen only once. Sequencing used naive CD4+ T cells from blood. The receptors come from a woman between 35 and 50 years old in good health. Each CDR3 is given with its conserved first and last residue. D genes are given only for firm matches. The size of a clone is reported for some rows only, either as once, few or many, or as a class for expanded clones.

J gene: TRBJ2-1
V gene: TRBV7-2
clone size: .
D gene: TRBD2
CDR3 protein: CASSPSGVHNEQFF
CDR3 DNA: TGTGCCAGCAGCCCTAGCGGGGTCCACAATGAGCAGTTCTTC

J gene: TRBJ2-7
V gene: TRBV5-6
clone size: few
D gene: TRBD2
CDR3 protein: CASSLRAGFSYEQYF
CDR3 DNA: TGTGCCAGCAGCTTGCGAGCGGGGTTCTCCTACGAGCAGTACTTC

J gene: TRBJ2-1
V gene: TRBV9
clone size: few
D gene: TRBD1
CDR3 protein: CASSPRQGEQFF
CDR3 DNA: TGTGCCAGCAGCCCTCGACAGGGGGAGCAGTTCTTC

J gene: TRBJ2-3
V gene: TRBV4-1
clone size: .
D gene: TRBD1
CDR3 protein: CASSHRKDRGIADTQYF
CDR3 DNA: TGCGCCAGCAGCCACCGAAAGGACAGGGGGATCGCAGATACGCAGTATTTT

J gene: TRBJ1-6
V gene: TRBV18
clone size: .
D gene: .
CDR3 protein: CASSPLPGSSYNSPLHF
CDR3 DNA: TGTGCCAGCTCACCACTTCCTGGGAGCTCCTATAATTCACCCCTCCACTTT

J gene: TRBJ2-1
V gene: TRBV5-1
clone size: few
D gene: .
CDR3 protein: CASSFRVDEQFF
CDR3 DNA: TGCGCCAGCAGCTTCAGGGTGGATGAGCAGTTCTTC

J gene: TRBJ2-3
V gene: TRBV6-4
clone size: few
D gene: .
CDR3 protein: CASSGGEGTDTQYF
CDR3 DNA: TGTGCCAGCAGTGGCGGGGAGGGCACAGATACGCAGTATTTT

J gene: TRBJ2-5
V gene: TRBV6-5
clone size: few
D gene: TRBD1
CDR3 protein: CASSYQGARETQYF
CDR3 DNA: TGTGCCAGCAGCTACCAGGGGGCGAGGGAGACCCAGTACTTC

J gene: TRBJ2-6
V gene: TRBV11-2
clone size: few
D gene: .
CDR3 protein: CASSLEGASGTNVLTF
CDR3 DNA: TGTGCCAGCAGCTTAGAAGGGGCCTCTGGGACCAACGTCCTGACTTTC

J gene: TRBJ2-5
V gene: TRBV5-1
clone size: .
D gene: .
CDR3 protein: CASKEQQETQYF
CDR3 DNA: TGCGCCAGCAAGGAGCAACAAGAGACCCAGTACTTC

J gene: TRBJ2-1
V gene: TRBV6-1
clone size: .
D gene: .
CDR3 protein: CASRIGGYNEQFF
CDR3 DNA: TGTGCCAGTCGGATAGGGGGCTACAATGAGCAGTTCTTC